The entry that follows covers one T cell receptor beta chain sequence. The antigen is undetermined. Other DNA sequences of this sample code for an identical CDR3. V was pared by 1 base and J by 4 bases, with 8 bases between. This CDR3 region has 13 residues. CDR1 is SGHDT and CDR2 is YYEEEE in the germline V gene. This record comes from a study of shared clonotypes between healthy human individuals. For the study at large: A donor's plate count was three for CD4 naive and three for CD4 memory; CD8 naive had two and CD8 memory one. General study results and limits: A small donor pool kept down the genetic and exposure-history diversity that was represented.

The authors split each subset's genomic DNA evenly across several immunoSEQ plates. TCRdb's table, derived via immunoSEQ multiplex PCR, lists solely in-frame clones and lacks some. This sample carries roughly 2.2 million clones, about nine tenths of them seen once, and the ten largest clones take about 0.36%. This rearrangement joins TRBV5-6 to TRBJ1-2; D is possibly TRBD1 (5 bases). The sequence was obtained from a man aged 18 to 30 in good health. Some clones in this sample may be carry-over from other donors' samples. Sequenced input: naive CD4+ T cells from PBMCs. The sample's subset: CD45RA+ positively selected. The chain's CDR3 is CASSLRGGYGYTF. In DNA, the CDR3 is TGTGCCAGCAGCTTGAGGGGTGGCTATGGCTACACCTTC. Using reference TRBV5-6 and TRBJ1-2 for the parts outside the CDR3, the full variable domain is DAGVTQSPTHLIKTRGQQVTLRCSPKSGHDTVSWYQQALGQGPQFIFQYYEEEERQRGNFPDRFSGHQFPNYSSELNVNALLLGDSALYLCASSLRGGYGYTFGSGTRLTVV.